The 17 T cell receptor beta chains below all came from one sample that was sequenced in a study of T-cell memory formation after mild COVID-19. TCRdb ran MiXCR on the 5' RACE reads and lists one entry per CDR3 protein. The repertoire consists of around 500,000 distinct CDR3 sequences, with approximately 18% occurring once and the leading ten covering around an eighth. The sample comprised PBMCs or a T cell subset sorted from them (not recorded which). The receptors shown here come from an adult woman who had mild COVID-19 (a few samples of this study predate the infection). Cell type and time point are not known.

The rearrangement uses TRBV7-2 and TRBJ1-3, with unresolved D. Germline V gene sequence: CDR1 SGHTA, CDR2 FQGNSA. The CDR3 extends over 16 amino acids. V lost 1 base and J lost 0, with 10 bases in between. In DNA, the CDR3 is TGTGCCAGCAGCTTAGGAGGGTGGAGCTCTGGAAACACCATATATTTT. Translation: CASSLGGWSSGNTIYF.

This clonotype was seen only a few times. The CDR3 here is CAWSVGGYYGYTF. CDR3 nucleotides: TGTGCCTGGAGTGTTGGTGGATACTATGGCTACACCTTC. The J gene is TRBJ1-2, the V gene TRBV30; D gene ambiguous. Germline CDR1 is GTSNPN and CDR2 is SVGIG (reference sequence). Trimming removed 0 bases from V and 3 bases from J, with 8 bases in between. The CDR3 sequence is 13 residues long. The full variable domain, rest sourced from reference TRBV30 and TRBJ1-2, is SQTIHQWPATLVQPVGSPLSLECTVEGTSNPNLYWYRQAAGRGLQLLFYSVGIGQISSEVPQNLSASRPQDRQFILSSKKLLLSDSGFYLCAWSVGGYYGYTFGSGTRLTVV.

This chain links TRBV30 with TRBJ1-6; TRBD1 agrees at 7 bases. Looked up from germline, CDR1 is GTSNPN and CDR2 is SVGIG (reference sequence). This CDR3 has 13 residues. The V segment lost 3 bases and the J segment 9 bases; nucleotides outside the gene matches: 5. The CDR3 coding sequence is TGTGCCTGGAGCGCATACAGGGGTTCACCCCTCCACTTT. This codes for CAWSAYRGSPLHF.

This clonotype was found a few times. The rearrangement uses TRBV12-3 or TRBV12-4 and TRBJ1-6; 7 positions match TRBD1. The junction had 2 bases not matched to a gene; V was cut back by 3 bases and J by 6 bases. The CDR3 has 14 residues. The CDR3 DNA reads as TGTGCCAGCAGTTTTGAGGGGGCTAATTCACCCCTCCACTTT. Translation gives CASSFEGANSPLHF.

V gene TRBV11-2 combines with J gene TRBJ2-5, with 11 bases aligning to TRBD2. This CDR3 comprises 14 residues. Losses at the gene ends were 5 bases for V and 4 bases for J; bases not matched to a gene: 3. CDR1 and CDR2 from the germline V gene are SGHAT and FQNNGV. CDR3 nucleotide sequence: TGTGCCAGCAGCCGACTAGCGGGAAGAGAGACCCAGTACTTC. Amino acids: CASSRLAGRETQYF.

V usage is TRBV20-1 and J usage is TRBJ2-7, with D perhaps TRBD2 (6 bases). Between the trimmed V and J ends, which lost 3 bases and 0 bases, there was a span of 12 bases. The CDR3 length is 14 residues. Germline V gene lookup returns CDR1 DFQATT and CDR2 SNEGSKA (reference sequence). The CDR3 protein is CSASSAGLSYEQYF. CDR3 DNA: TGCAGTGCTAGTTCAGCGGGCCTCTCCTACGAGCAGTACTTC.

V gene TRBV7-9 combines with J gene TRBJ2-2, with unresolved D. There are 15 residues in the CDR3. Germline-derived CDR1 and CDR2 are SEHNR and FQNEAQ (reference sequence). V was clipped by 3 bases and J by 4 bases, with 12 bases between them. CDR3 sequence (DNA): TGTGCCAGCAGCTTCCAAAGTACCAGCACCGGGGAGCTGTTTTTT. The encoded protein is CASSFQSTSTGELFF.

The CDR3 coding sequence is TGTGCCAGCAGCCCTGTAGCGGGAGCTGAGCAGTTCTTC. Translating it yields CASSPVAGAEQFF. The chain employs TRBV3-1 and TRBJ2-1, with 9 bases aligning to TRBD2. V lost 4 bases to trimming and J lost 9 bases; unmatched junction nucleotides: 4. CDR1 is LGHDT, CDR2 YNNKEL, per germline (reference sequence). The CDR3 extends over 13 amino acids.

This rearrangement joins TRBV7-6 to TRBJ2-5, with unresolved D. Germline V lookup: CDR1 SGHVS, CDR2 FNYEAQ. V lost 5 bases and J 5 bases, leaving 12 bases between the germline ends. The CDR3 covers 13 residues. The CDR3 reads CASSRSPAETQYF. As DNA, the CDR3 is TGTGCCAGCAGCAGGAGCCCGGCGGAGACCCAGTACTTC.

About this clonotype itself: Relative to the germline gene, one junction end is altered; a read error may explain this. The chain joins TRBV7-7 to TRBJ2-1; the match to TRBD2 covers 14 bases. Germline CDR1 and CDR2: SSHAT and FNYEAQ (reference sequence). The CDR3 is 14 amino acids. CDR3 nucleotide sequence: TGTGCTAGCAGCTTAGGGACTAGCGGGAGTGAGCAGTTCTTC. It encodes CASSLGTSGSEQFF.

This clonotype was seen only a few times. V gene TRBV9 combines with J gene TRBJ2-3; D is possibly TRBD2 (6 bases). The germline CDR1 and CDR2 sequences are SGDLS and YYNGEE. V gave up 4 bases and J gave up 1 base, with 13 bases separating them. The CDR3 covers 15 residues. The CDR3 region is CASSLGWGGTDTQYF. CDR3 coding DNA: TGTGCCAGCAGCTTAGGGTGGGGGGGCACAGATACGCAGTATTTT. The full variable domain, in which reference TRBV9 and TRBJ2-3 provide the parts outside the CDR3, is DSGVTQTPKHLITATGQRVTLRCSPRSGDLSVYWYQQSLDQGLQFLIQYYNGEERAKGNILERFSAQQFPDLHSELNLSSLELGDSALYFCASSLGWGGTDTQYFGPGTRLTVL.

The chain joins TRBV19 to TRBJ1-1; 11 bases match TRBD1. Germline CDR1 reads LNHDA; CDR2 reads SQIVND (reference sequence). J gave up 11 bases and V 5 bases, and 7 bases lay outside the gene matches. CDR3 size: 13 residues. CDR3 nucleotide sequence: TGTGCCAGTAGTGGCCGGACAGGGGGCATGGCTTTCTTT. Encoded protein: CASSGRTGGMAFF.

This clonotype was counted at least ten times. The CDR3 sequence is CASSLNSGAYEQYF. Here the CDR3 DNA reads TGCGCCAGCAGCTTGAATAGTGGGGCCTACGAGCAGTACTTC. The V call is TRBV5-1, the J call TRBJ2-7; D not resolved. This CDR3 has 14 residues. CDR1 is SGHRS and CDR2 is YFSETQ in the germline V gene. Deletions cut 1 base from V and 2 bases from J, with 10 bases between.

The J gene is TRBJ1-4, the V gene TRBV6-1; perhaps TRBD1 as D (5 bases). Trimming removed 8 bases from V and 0 bases from J, with 16 bases in between. Looked up from germline, CDR1 is MNHNS and CDR2 is SASEGT. The CDR3 totals 16 residues. The CDR3 region has the DNA TGTGCCAGCCGGGGAAGACAGTTTGCAACTAATGAAAAACTGTTTTTT. Its protein product is CASRGRQFATNEKLFF.

This clonotype appeared a few times. V gene TRBV25-1 combines with J gene TRBJ1-1; D may be TRBD1 (6 bases). The germline CDR1 and CDR2 sequences are MGHDK and SYGVNS. This CDR3 region has 15 residues. V gave up 4 bases and J gave up 4 bases, with 16 bases separating them. Here the CDR3 reads CASSGSGAVGTEAFF. DNA for the CDR3: TGTGCCAGCAGTGGTTCGGGGGCTGTGGGCACTGAAGCTTTCTTT.

The chain carries TRBV30 and TRBJ1-6, with 8 bases aligning to TRBD1. The germline gives CDR1 GTSNPN, CDR2 SVGIG (reference sequence). Trimming took 1 base from V and 10 from J; bases not matched to a gene: 6. This CDR3 contains 14 residues. The CDR3 is CAWSAETGVSPLHF. The CDR3 DNA reads TGTGCCTGGAGTGCAGAGACAGGGGTCTCACCCCTCCACTTT.

The chain combines TRBV9 with TRBJ2-1; TRBD2 matches 9 bases. Losses at the gene ends were 1 base for V and 2 bases for J; bases not matched to a gene: 4. CDR3 size: 16 residues. Germline values: CDR1 SGDLS, CDR2 YYNGEE. The CDR3 coding sequence is TGTGCCAGCAGCGTAAGGGCGGGGGGGACCTACAATGAGCAGTTCTTC. Amino acid sequence: CASSVRAGGTYNEQFF.